The clone carrying this T cell receptor beta chain was recorded once. The CDR3 extends over 14 amino acids. The J segment lost 3 bases and the V segment lost 2 bases, leaving 0 bases of the junction unmatched. Germline-derived CDR1 and CDR2 are ENHRY and SYGVKD. This sample was included in a study of blood T cell repertoires in COVID-19. Background on the study: Sites across the United States, Italy and Spain contributed samples from acute and convalescent COVID-19. T cells, B-cell-depleted T cells, or PBMCs supplied cDNA or gDNA.

Seattle researchers signed up patients amid active infection and tracked them longitudinally. The authors' processing: Nucleated cell number was recorded as an estimate derived from reference gene primer amplification. This table comes from immunoSEQ multiplex PCR, and its TCRdb copy is limited to in-frame clones, with some not included. V and J calls and clone size follow that table, whereas D and trimming were derived from the DNA. The sample lists tens of thousands of clones, about 83% occurring once. Sequencing was performed on peripheral blood. The chain is built from TRBV10-3 and TRBJ2-7, with TRBD2 identical over 11 bases. This TCR was sampled from a man between 65 and 85 years old with COVID-19, enrolled during active disease. The CDR3 loop is CAISEGTSGYEQYF. The DNA for the CDR3 is TGTGCCATCAGTGAGGGGACTAGCGGCTACGAGCAGTACTTC.